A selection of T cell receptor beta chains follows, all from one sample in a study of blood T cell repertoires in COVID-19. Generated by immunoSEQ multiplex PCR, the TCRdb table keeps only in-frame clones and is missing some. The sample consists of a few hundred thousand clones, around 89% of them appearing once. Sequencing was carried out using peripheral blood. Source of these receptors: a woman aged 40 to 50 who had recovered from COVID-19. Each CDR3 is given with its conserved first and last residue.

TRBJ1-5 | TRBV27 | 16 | CASSLYGGSSNQPQHF
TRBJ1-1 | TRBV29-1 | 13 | CSVEPAGNTEAFF
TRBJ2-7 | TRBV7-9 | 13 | CASSPDRGRGQYF
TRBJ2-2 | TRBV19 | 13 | CASSRQGPRELFF
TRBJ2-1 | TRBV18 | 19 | CASSPRGGSPGTVPNEQFF
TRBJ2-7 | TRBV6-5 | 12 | CASSPDWRRQYF
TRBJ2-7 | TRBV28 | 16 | CASSPGGGGKSYEQYF
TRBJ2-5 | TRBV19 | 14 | CASRTTGTQETQYF
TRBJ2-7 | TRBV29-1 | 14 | CSVECPGDFFEQYF
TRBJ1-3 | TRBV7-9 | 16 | CASSLSGTGGGNTIYF
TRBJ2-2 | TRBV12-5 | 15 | CASASGGANTGELFF
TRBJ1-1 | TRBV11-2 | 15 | CASSLDRAATPGAFF
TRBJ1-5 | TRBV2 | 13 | CASRPGVGQPQHF
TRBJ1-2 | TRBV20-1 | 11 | CSAPDSYGYTF
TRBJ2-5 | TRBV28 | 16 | CASSRPLGSGQETQYF
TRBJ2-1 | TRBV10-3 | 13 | CAIRAGAGNEQFF
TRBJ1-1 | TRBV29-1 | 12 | CSVGGTPYEAFF
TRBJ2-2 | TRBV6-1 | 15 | CASSEGWLAVGELFF
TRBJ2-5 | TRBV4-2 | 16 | CASSQDQGAEGETQYF
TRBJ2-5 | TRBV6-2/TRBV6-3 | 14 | CASSPPGGAWAQYF
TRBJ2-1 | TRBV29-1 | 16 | CSVGPHPSGGRGEQFF
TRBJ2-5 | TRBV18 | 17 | CASSPTLSGRREETQYF
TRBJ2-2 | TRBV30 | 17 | CAWSARLAGGNTGELFF
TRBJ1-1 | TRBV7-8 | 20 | CASSWVRFWGQGASGTEAFF
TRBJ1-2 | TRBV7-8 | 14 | CASSPTDWGYGYTF
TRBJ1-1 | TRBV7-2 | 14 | CASRTPEGLTEAFF
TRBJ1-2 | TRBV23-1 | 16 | CASSPGRDRGVYGYTF
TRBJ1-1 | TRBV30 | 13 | CAWSHARNTEAFF
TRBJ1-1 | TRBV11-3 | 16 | CASSLGAGGAFTEAFF
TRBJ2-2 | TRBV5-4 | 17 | CASSRPTSGISAGELFF
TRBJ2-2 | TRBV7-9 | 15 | CASSPRTSGSWELFF
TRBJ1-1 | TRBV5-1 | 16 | CASSLAQGSGYTEAFF
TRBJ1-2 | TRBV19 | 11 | CAAQAYYGYTF